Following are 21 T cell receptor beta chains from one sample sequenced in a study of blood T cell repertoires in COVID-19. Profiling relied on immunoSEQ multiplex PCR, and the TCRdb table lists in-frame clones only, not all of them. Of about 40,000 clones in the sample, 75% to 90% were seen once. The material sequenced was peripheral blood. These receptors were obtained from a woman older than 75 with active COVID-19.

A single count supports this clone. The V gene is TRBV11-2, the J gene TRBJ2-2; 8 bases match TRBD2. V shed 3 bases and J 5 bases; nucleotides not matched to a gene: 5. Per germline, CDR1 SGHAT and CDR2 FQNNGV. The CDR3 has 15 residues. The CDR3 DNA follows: TGTGCCAGCAGCTTGTCCAGCGGGGGTACCGGGGAGCTGTTTTTT. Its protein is CASSLSSGGTGELFF.

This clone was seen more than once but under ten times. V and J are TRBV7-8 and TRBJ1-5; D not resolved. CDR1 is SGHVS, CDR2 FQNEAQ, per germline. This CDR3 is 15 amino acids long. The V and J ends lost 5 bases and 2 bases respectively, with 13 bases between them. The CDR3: CASSPPGDGNQPQHF. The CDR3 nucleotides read TGTGCCAGCAGCCCCCCGGGTGATGGCAATCAGCCCCAGCATTTT.

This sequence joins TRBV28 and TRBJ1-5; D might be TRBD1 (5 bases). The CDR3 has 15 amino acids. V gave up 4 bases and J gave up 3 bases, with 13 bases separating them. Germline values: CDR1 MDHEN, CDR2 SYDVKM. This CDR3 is CASSSPTAYNQPQHF. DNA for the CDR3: TGTGCCAGCAGTTCCCCGACAGCATACAATCAGCCCCAGCATTTT.

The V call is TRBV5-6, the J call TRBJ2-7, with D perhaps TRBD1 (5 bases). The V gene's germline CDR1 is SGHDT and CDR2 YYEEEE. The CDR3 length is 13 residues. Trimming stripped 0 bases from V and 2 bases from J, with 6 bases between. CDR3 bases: TGTGCCAGCAGCTTGGCAGGGACCTACGAGCAGTACTTC. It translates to CASSLAGTYEQYF.

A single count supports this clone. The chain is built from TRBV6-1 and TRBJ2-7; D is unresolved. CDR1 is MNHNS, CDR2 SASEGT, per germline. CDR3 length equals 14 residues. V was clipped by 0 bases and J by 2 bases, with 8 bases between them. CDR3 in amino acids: CASSEANGAYEQYF. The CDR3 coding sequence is TGTGCCAGCAGTGAAGCCAACGGAGCCTACGAGCAGTACTTC.

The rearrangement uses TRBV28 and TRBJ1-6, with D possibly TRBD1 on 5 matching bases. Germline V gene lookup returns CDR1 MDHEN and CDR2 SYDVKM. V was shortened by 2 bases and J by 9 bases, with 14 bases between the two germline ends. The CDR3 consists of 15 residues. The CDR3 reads CASSLGQGTGSPLHF. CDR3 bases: TGTGCCAGCAGTTTAGGTCAGGGCACGGGTTCACCCCTCCACTTT.

CDR3 loop: CASSPLGGGAVETQYF. The CDR3 DNA is TGTGCCAGCAGTCCACTTGGCGGGGGGGCCGTGGAGACCCAGTACTTC. V gene TRBV6-2 or TRBV6-3 combines with J gene TRBJ2-5; 9 bases map to TRBD2. This CDR3 has 16 amino acids. V was clipped by 5 bases and J by 5 bases; unmatched bases: 12. Germline-derived CDR1 and CDR2 are MNHEY and SVGEGT.

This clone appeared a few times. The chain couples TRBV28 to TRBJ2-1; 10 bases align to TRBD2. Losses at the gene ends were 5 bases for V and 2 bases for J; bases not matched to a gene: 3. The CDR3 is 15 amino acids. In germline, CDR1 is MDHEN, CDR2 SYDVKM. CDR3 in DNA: TGTGCCAGCAGTCAAGCGGGGGGGACCTACAATGAGCAGTTCTTC. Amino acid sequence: CASSQAGGTYNEQFF.

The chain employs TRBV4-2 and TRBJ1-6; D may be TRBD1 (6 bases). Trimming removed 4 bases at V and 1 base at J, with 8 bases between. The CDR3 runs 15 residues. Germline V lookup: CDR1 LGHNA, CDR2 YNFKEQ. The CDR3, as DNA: TGTGCCAGCAGCCTCACAGGGTCCTATAATTCACCCCTCCACTTT. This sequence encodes CASSLTGSYNSPLHF.

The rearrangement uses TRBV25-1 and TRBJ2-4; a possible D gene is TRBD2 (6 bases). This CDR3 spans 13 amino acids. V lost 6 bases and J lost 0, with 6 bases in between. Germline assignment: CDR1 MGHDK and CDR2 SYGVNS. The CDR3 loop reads CASREGAKNIQYF. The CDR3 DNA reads TGTGCCAGCAGGGAGGGAGCCAAAAACATTCAGTACTTC.

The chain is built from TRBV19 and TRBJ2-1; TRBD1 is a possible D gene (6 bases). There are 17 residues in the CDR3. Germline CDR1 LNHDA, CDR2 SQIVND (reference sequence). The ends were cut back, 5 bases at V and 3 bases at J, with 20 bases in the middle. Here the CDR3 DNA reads TGTGCCAGTAGTGGGGGCGGATGGGGGATAAACTACAATGAGCAGTTCTTC. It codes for CASSGGGWGINYNEQFF.

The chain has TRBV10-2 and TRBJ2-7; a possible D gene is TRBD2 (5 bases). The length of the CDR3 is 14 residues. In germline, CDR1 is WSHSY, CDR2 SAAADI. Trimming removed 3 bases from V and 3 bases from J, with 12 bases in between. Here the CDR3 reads CASSDASSNYEQYF. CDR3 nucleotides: TGCGCCAGCAGTGATGCTAGCTCGAACTACGAGCAGTACTTC.

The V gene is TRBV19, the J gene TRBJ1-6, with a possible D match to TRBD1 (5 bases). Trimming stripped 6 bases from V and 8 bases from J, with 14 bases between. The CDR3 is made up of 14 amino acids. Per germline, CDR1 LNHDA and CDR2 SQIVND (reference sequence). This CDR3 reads CASRRTGEYSPLHF. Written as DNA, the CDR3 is TGTGCCAGTAGACGTACGGGGGAGTATTCACCCCTCCACTTT. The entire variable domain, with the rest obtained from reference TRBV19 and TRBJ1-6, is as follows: DGGITQSPKYLFRKEGQNVTLSCEQNLNHDAMYWYRQDPGQGLRLIYYSQIVNDFQKGDIAEGYSVSREKKESFPLTVTSAQKNPTAFYLCASRRTGEYSPLHFGNGTRLTVT.

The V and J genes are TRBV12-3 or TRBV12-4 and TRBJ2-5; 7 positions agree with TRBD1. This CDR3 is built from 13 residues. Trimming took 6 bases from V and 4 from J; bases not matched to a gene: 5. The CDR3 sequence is CASRTQGRETQYF. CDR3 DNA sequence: TGTGCCAGCAGAACACAGGGGAGAGAGACCCAGTACTTC.

For the CDR3, the DNA is TGTGCCAGCAGCCCCTCTAGCGGGGGGGCTGGTGGCGAGCAGTACTTC. It yields the protein CASSPSSGGAGGEQYF. The gene calls are TRBV7-2 and TRBJ2-7, with 12 bases lining up with TRBD2. Germline CDR1 SGHTA, CDR2 FQGNSA. J gave up 6 bases and V 5 bases, and 11 bases lay outside the gene matches. The CDR3 has 16 residues.

DNA for the CDR3: TGTGCCAGCAGTGAAGGTTCCGGGGGGGCCTACGAGCAGTACTTC. Amino acid sequence: CASSEGSGGAYEQYF. V gene TRBV25-1 combines with J gene TRBJ2-7; 8 bases map to TRBD2. Germline V CDR1 and CDR2: MGHDK, SYGVNS. With 2 bases clipped from V and 2 bases from J, the junction kept 5 bases outside the gene matches. This CDR3 is built from 15 residues.

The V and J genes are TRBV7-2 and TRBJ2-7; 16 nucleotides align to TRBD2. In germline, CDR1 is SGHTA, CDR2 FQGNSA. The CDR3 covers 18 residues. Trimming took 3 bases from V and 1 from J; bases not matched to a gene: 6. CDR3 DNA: TGTGCCAGCAGCTTCACCGGGACTAGCGGGGGGGCGTCCTACGAGCAGTACTTC. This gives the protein CASSFTGTSGGASYEQYF.

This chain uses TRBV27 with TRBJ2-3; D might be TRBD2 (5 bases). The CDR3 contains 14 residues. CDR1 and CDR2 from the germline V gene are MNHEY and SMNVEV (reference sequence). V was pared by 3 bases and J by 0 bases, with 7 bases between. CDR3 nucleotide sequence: TGTGCCAGCAGTTTGTGGACTAGCACAGATACGCAGTATTTT. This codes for CASSLWTSTDTQYF.

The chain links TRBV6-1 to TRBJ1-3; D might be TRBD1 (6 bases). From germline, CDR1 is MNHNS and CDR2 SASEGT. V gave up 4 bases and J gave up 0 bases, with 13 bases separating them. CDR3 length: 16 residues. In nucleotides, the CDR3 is TGTGCCAGCAGTGGTTCCGGGACACCCTCTGGAAACACCATATATTTT. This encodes CASSGSGTPSGNTIYF.

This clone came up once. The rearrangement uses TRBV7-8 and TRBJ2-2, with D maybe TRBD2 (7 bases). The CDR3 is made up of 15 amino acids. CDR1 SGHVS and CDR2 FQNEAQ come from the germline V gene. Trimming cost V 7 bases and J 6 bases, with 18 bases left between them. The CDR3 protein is CASNPGGRGAGELFF. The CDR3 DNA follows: TGTGCCAGCAACCCCGGGGGGCGCGGAGCCGGGGAGCTGTTTTTT.

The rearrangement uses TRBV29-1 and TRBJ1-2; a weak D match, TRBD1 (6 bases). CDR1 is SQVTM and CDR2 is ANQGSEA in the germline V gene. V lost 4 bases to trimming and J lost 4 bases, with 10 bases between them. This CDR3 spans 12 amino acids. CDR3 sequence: CSVATGIYGYTF. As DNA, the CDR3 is TGCAGCGTTGCCACAGGGATCTATGGCTACACCTTC. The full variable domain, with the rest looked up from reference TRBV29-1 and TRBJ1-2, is SAVISQKPSRDICQRGTSLTIQCQVDSQVTMMFWYRQQPGQSLTLIATANQGSEATYESGFVIDKFPISRPNLTFSTLTVSNMSPEDSSIYLCSVATGIYGYTFGSGTRLTVV.